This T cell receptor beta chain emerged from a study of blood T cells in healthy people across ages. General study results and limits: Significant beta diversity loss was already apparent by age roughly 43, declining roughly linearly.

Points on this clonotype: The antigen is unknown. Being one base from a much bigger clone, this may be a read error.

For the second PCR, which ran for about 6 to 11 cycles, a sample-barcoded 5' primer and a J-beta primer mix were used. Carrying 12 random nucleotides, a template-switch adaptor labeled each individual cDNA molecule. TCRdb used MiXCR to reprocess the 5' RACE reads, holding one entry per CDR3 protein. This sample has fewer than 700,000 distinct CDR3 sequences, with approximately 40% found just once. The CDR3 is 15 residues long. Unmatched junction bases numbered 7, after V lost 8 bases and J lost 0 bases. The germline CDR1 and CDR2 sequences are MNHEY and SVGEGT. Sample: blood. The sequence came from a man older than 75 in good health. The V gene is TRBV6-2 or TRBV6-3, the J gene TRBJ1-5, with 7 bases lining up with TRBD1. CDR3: CASGQGQYSNQPQHF. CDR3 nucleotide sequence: TGTGCCAGCGGTCAGGGACAGTATAGCAATCAGCCCCAGCATTTT.